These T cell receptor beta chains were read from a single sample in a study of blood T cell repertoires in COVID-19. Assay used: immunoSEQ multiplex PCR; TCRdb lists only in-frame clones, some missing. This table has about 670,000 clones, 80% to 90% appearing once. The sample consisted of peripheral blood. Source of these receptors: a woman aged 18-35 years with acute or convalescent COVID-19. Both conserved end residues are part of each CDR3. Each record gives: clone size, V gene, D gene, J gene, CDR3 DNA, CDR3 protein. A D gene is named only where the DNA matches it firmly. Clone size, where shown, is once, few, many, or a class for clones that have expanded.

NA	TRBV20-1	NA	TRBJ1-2	TGCAGTGCTAGTAAATCCACAGGGACGTATGGCTACACCTTC	CSASKSTGTYGYTF
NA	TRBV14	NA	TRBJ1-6	TGTGCCAGCAGCCTGGCATATTCACCCCTCCACTTT	CASSLAYSPLHF
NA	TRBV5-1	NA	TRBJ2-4	TGCGCCAGCAGCTTCCCACAGGGTGCGGCCAAAAACATTCAGTACTTC	CASSFPQGAAKNIQYF
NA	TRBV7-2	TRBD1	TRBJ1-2	TGTGCCAGCAGCTTCGACAGGGTGGTTGGCTACACCTTC	CASSFDRVVGYTF
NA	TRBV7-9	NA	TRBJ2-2	TGTGCCAGCAGCTGGAGACAGGACACCGGGGAGCTGTTTTTT	CASSWRQDTGELFF
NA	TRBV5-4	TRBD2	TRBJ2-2	TGTGCCAGCAGCTTAGGCCGGCGGGGGGCAGGCACCGGGGAGCTGTTTTTT	CASSLGRRGAGTGELFF
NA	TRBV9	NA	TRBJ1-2	TGTGCCAGCAGCGTAGCAGGGCACTATGGCTACACCTTC	CASSVAGHYGYTF
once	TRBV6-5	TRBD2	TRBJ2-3	TGTGCCAGCCACCCCGGGACTAGTAAAGATACGCAGTATTTT	CASHPGTSKDTQYF
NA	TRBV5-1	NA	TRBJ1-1	TGCGCCAGCAGCCCGGGATTAGGGAACACTGAAGCTTTCTTT	CASSPGLGNTEAFF
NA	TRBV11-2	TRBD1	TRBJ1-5	TGTGCCAGCAGCTTAGAGGGACAGATTAATCAGCCCCAGCATTTT	CASSLEGQINQPQHF
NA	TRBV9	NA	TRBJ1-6	TGTGCCAGCAGCGTAGAAGGGGTAGGATCACCCCTCCACTTT	CASSVEGVGSPLHF
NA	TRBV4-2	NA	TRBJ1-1	TGTGCCAGCAGCCAAGAAGCCCAGGGTGTACCGAACACTGAAGCTTTCTTT	CASSQEAQGVPNTEAFF
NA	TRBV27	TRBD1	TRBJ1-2	TGTGCCAGCAGTTACAACCACAGGGGGGATGCGGGAGGCTACACCTTC	CASSYNHRGDAGGYTF
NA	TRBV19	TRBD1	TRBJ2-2	TGTGCCAGTATTCGGCAGGGACAGGGGGCGGTTAACACCGGGGAGCTGTTTTTT	CASIRQGQGAVNTGELFF
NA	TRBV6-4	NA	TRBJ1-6	TGTGCCAGCAGTGTTTCAGGGGTTAATTCACCCCTCCACTTT	CASSVSGVNSPLHF
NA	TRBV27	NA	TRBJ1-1	TGTGCCAGCAGTTTATCCCCGCCAGGGAACACTGAAGCTTTCTTT	CASSLSPPGNTEAFF
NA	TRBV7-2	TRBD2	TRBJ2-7	TGTGCCAGCAGCTTATTCCCACTAGCGGGGGGCGCGAGCTCCTACGAGCAGTACTTC	CASSLFPLAGGASSYEQYF
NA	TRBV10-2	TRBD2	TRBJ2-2	TGCGCCAGCAGTGGCCCCGGACTAGCGGGGGGGCGTGGCACCGGGGAGCTGTTTTTT	CASSGPGLAGGRGTGELFF
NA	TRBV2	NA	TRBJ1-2	TGTGCCAGCACAGTCCGGGACACGACTTATGGCTACACCTTC	CASTVRDTTYGYTF
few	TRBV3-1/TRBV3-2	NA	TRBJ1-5	TGTGCCAGCAGCCAAGATAGGGGTCAGCCCCAGCATTTT	CASSQDRGQPQHF
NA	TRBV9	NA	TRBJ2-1	TGTGCCAGCAGCGTAGAAGTCAGACAGTTAAATGAGCAGTTCTTC	CASSVEVRQLNEQFF
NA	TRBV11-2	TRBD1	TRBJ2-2	TGTGCCAGCAGCTGGGCCCCACCGGGACAGGGACGAACCGGGGAGCTGTTTTTT	CASSWAPPGQGRTGELFF
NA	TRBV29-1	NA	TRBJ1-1	TGCAGCGTTGAACGGGACACGAACACTGAAGCTTTCTTT	CSVERDTNTEAFF
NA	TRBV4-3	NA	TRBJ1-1	TGCGCCAGCAGCTTAAGGCAACAGGGCGGAACTGAAGCTTTCTTT	CASSLRQQGGTEAFF
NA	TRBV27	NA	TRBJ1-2	TGTGCCAGCAGTTTCCTTGCAGGGTCCTATGGCTACACCTTC	CASSFLAGSYGYTF
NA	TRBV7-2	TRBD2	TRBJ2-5	TGTGCCAGCAGATCGGTTCGCAGCGGGGGGGCAAAGACCCAGTACTTC	CASRSVRSGGAKTQYF
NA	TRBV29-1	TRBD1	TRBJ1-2	TGCAGCGTTGAGTACAGGGGGCCCCTCTATGGCTACACCTTC	CSVEYRGPLYGYTF
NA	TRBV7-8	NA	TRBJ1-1	TGTGCCAGCAGCTTGACAGAGAACACTGAAGCTTTCTTT	CASSLTENTEAFF
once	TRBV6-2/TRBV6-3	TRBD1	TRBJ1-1	TGTGCCAGCAGTTACTTCGCGGGACAGGGGCAGAACACTGAAGCTTTCTTT	CASSYFAGQGQNTEAFF
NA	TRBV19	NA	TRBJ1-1	TGTGCCAGTAGTATACAGATAAACACTGAAGCTTTCTTT	CASSIQINTEAFF
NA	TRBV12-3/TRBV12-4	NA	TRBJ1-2	TGTGCCAGCAGGCGTACAGGGTCGGGCTACACCTTC	CASRRTGSGYTF
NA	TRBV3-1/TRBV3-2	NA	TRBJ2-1	TGTGCCAGCAGCCAAGTAGCCGATGAGCAGTTCTTC	CASSQVADEQFF
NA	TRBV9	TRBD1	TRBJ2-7	TGTGCCAGCAGCCTAAGCCTGGGACAGGGCGCCTACGAGCAGTACTTC	CASSLSLGQGAYEQYF
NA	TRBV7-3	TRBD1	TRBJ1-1	TGTGCCAGCAGCCGGGACAGGCGGATGAACACTGAAGCTTTCTTT	CASSRDRRMNTEAFF
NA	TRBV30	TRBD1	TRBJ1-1	TGTGCCTGGAGTGCACCCCGGACAGGGGTTGTCGGGGACACTGAAGCTTTCTTT	CAWSAPRTGVVGDTEAFF
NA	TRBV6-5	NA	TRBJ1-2	TGTGCCAGCGGCGGAAATAGCCTAACATATGGCTACACCTTC	CASGGNSLTYGYTF
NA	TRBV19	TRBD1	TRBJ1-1	TGTGCCAGTACCCCGACAGGGTCTGGTTCAGCTTTCTTT	CASTPTGSGSAFF
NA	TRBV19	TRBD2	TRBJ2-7	TGTGCCAGTAGCTGGACTAGCGGGCTCTACGAGCAGTACTTC	CASSWTSGLYEQYF
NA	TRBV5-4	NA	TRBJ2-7	TGTGCCAGCACCTTTGACAGCGATGAATTGGAGCAGTACTTC	CASTFDSDELEQYF
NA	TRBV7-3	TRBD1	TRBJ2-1	TGTGCCAGCAGCTCCGGACAGGGGGCCTCGCGTCGGTTCTTC	CASSSGQGASRRFF
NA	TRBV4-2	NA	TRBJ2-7	TGTGCCAGCAGCCAAGGCTACGAATACGAGCAGTACTTC	CASSQGYEYEQYF
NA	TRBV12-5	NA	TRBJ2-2	TGTGCTAGTGGTCCTGCGGCGAACACCGGGGAGCTGTTTTTT	CASGPAANTGELFF
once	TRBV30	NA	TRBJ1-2	TGTGCCTGGAGTGTGGGGTCAGGGTTGGGCTACACCTTC	CAWSVGSGLGYTF
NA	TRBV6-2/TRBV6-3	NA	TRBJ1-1	TGTGCCAGCAGTTACGGCGAGATCACGGGGACTGAAGCTTTCTTT	CASSYGEITGTEAFF
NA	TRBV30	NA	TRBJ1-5	TGTGCCTGGAGTGTCCAGACAAATCAGCCCCAGCATTTT	CAWSVQTNQPQHF
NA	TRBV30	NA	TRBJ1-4	TGTGCCTGGAGTGTACTAGAATTTGGTGAAAAACTGTTTTTT	CAWSVLEFGEKLFF
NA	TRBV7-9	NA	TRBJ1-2	TGTGCCAGCAGCCGTGGACAGCGTTATGGCTACACCTTC	CASSRGQRYGYTF
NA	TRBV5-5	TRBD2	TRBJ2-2	TGTGCCAGCAGCTTGGGTGTAGCGGGGGGGAACACCGGGGAGCTGTTTTTT	CASSLGVAGGNTGELFF
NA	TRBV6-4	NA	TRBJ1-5	TGTGCCAGCAGTGACTCGAAACCAGAGGGTCGGCCCCAGCATTTT	CASSDSKPEGRPQHF